Listed here are 9 T cell receptor beta chains from one sample, sequenced in a study of blood T cell repertoires in COVID-19. Sequencing was performed with immunoSEQ multiplex PCR; in TCRdb, only in-frame clones are kept and a portion is missing. The sample has 200,000 to 300,000 clones, about 90% seen once. Sequenced sample: peripheral blood. These receptors all come from a woman in her twenties or thirties who had recovered from COVID-19.

The CDR3 here is CASSYSSGLDGYTF. The DNA of the CDR3 is TGTGCCAGCAGTTACTCTTCAGGGTTGGATGGCTACACCTTC. The chain couples TRBV6-5 to TRBJ1-2, with TRBD1 as a possible D gene (5 bases). The CDR3 runs 14 residues. Trimming shortened V by 0 bases and J by 6 bases, and 11 bases separated the two germline ends. Germline V lookup: CDR1 MNHEY, CDR2 SVGAGI.

The V call is TRBV5-1, the J call TRBJ2-2, with 7 bases identical to TRBD1. The CDR3 runs to 15 residues. Trimming removed 3 bases from V and 1 base from J; junction bases left unmatched: 3. Germline CDR1 reads SGHRS; CDR2 reads YFSETQ. CDR3 residues: CASSSGGKNTGELFF. The CDR3, as DNA: TGCGCCAGCAGCTCAGGGGGAAAGAACACCGGGGAGCTGTTTTTT.

V and J are TRBV6-2 or TRBV6-3 and TRBJ2-1; 12 bases align to TRBD2. From germline, CDR1 is MNHEY and CDR2 SVGEGT. The CDR3 is 16 residues long. V shed 6 bases, J shed 6 bases, and the junction held 9 bases outside the gene matches. The CDR3 is CASSSSGGAHLNEQFF. The CDR3 coding sequence is TGTGCCAGCAGCTCTAGCGGGGGGGCTCATCTCAATGAGCAGTTCTTC.

This chain joins TRBV2 and TRBJ2-5; TRBD2 matches 7 bases. V trimming: 3 bases; J trimming: 5 bases; junction bases outside the gene matches: 3. The germline V gene encodes CDR1 SNHLY and CDR2 FYNNEI. The CDR3 loop spans 13 amino acids. The CDR3 protein is CASSEGGYETQYF. For the CDR3, the DNA is TGTGCCAGCAGTGAGGGAGGGTATGAGACCCAGTACTTC.

This chain uses TRBV2 with TRBJ1-2, with 8 bases lining up with TRBD1. CDR3 length equals 14 residues. CDR1 and CDR2 from the germline V gene are SNHLY and FYNNEI. After removal of 7 bases from V and 4 bases from J, the junction contained 8 bases not matched to a gene. In nucleotides, the CDR3 is TGTGCCAGCATTAGACAGGGGCTCTTCTATGGCTACACCTTC. Its protein product is CASIRQGLFYGYTF.

The V call is TRBV19, the J call TRBJ2-7, with D possibly matching TRBD1 (6 bases). V was shortened by 3 bases and J by 2 bases, with 14 bases between the two germline ends. The CDR3 runs 15 residues. Per the germline V gene, CDR1 is LNHDA and CDR2 is SQIVND (reference sequence). The DNA of the CDR3 is TGTGCCAGTAGTATTGTCGGCAGGGACACCTACGAGCAGTACTTC. Amino acid sequence: CASSIVGRDTYEQYF.

The chain carries TRBV20-1 and TRBJ1-2; 8 bases match TRBD1. The germline CDR1 and CDR2 sequences are DFQATT and SNEGSKA (reference sequence). The CDR3 has 15 residues. The ends lost 3 bases at V and 0 bases at J; junction bases unmatched: 6. The CDR3 DNA follows: TGCAGTGCTAGTCCCCGGACAGGGACTAACTATGGCTACACCTTC. Translation: CSASPRTGTNYGYTF.

The rearrangement uses TRBV9 and TRBJ2-5, with D possibly matching TRBD2 (6 bases). In germline, CDR1 is SGDLS, CDR2 YYNGEE. The CDR3 runs to 17 residues. Trimming shortened V by 0 bases and J by 1 base, and 16 bases separated the two germline ends. In DNA, the CDR3 is TGTGCCAGCAGCGTAGGAATATCGGGCGGGACCCAAGAGACCCAGTACTTC. Encoded protein: CASSVGISGGTQETQYF.

The chain employs TRBV15 and TRBJ2-3; D is unclear. The CDR3 sequence is 12 residues long. Trimming took off 2 bases at V and 3 bases at J, with 3 bases between the two ends. Germline V lookup: CDR1 LNHNV, CDR2 YYDKDF (reference sequence). This CDR3 reads CATSRRTDTQYF. The CDR3 nucleotides read TGTGCCACCAGCAGACGTACAGATACGCAGTATTTT.